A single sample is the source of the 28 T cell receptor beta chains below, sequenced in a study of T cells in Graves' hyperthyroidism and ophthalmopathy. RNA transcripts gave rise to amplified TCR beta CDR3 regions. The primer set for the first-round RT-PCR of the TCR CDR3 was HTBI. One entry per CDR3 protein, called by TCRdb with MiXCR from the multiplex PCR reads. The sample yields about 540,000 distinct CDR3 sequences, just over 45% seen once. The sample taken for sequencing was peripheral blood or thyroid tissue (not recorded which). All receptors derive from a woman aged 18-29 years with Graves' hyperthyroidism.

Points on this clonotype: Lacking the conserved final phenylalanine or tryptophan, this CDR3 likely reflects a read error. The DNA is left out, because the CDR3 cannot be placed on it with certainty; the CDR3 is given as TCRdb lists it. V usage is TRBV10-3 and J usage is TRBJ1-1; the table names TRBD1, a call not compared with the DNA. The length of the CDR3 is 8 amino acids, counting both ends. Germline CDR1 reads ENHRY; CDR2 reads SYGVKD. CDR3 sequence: CAISDPGV.

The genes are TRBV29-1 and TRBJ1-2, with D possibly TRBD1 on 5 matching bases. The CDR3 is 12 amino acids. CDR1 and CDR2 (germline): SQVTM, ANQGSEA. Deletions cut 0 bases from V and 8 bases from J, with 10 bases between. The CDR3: CSVEDRAGGYTF. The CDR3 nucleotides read TGCAGCGTTGAAGATCGGGCAGGGGGCTACACCTTC.

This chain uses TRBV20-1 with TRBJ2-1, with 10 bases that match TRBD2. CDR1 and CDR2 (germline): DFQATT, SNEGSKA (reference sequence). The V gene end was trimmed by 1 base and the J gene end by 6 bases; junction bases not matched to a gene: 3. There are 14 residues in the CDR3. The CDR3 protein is CSARGLAGVNEQFF. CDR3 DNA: TGCAGTGCTAGAGGGCTAGCGGGAGTCAATGAGCAGTTCTTC.

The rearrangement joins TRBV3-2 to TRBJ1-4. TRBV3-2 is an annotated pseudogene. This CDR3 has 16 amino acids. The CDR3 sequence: CASSQDNSPTNEKLLF. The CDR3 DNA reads TGTGCCAGCAGCCAAGATAACAGTCCAACTAATGAAAAACTGCTTTTT.

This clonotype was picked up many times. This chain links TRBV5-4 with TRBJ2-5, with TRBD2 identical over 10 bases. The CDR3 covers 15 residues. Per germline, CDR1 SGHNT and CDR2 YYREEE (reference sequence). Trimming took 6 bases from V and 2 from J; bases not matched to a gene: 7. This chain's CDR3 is CASTSGRAQQETQYF. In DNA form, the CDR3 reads TGTGCCAGCACAAGCGGGAGGGCCCAGCAAGAGACCCAGTACTTC.

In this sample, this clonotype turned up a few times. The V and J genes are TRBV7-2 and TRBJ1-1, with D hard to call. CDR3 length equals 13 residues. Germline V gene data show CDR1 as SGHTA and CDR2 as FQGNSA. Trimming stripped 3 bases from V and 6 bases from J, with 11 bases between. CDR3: CASSFEGIAEAFF. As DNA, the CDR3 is TGTGCCAGCAGCTTCGAGGGAATTGCTGAAGCTTTCTTT.

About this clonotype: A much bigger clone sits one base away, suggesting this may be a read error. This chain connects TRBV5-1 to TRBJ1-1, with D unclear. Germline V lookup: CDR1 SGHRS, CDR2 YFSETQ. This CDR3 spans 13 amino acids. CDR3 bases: TGCGCCAGCGGCTTCGTATCTAACACTGAAGCTTTCTTT. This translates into CASGFVSNTEAFF.

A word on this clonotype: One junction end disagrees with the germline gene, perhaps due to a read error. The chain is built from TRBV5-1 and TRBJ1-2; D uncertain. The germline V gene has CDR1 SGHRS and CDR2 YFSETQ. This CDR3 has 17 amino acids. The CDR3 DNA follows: TGCGCCAGCAGCCACCGGGCCTCCGGCGGGGAGCTCTATCGCTACACCTTC. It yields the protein CASSHRASGGELYRYTF.

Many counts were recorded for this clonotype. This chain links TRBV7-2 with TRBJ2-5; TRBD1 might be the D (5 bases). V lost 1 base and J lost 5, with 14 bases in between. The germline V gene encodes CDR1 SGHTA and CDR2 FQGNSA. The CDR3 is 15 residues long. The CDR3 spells CASSLVNRLGETQYF. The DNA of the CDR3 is TGTGCCAGCAGCTTAGTGAACAGGTTAGGGGAGACCCAGTACTTC.

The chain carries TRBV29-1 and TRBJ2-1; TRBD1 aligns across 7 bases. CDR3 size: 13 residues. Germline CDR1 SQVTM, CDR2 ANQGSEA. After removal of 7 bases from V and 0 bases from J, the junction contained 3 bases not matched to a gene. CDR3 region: CSARTGSYNEQFF. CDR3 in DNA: TGCAGCGCTAGGACAGGCTCCTACAATGAGCAGTTCTTC.

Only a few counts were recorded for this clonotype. The CDR3 DNA reads TGTGCCACCAGTGATTTTGGGGTCAAAGCGGGAGAAGGCACCGGGGAGCTGTTTTTT. Protein: CATSDFGVKAGEGTGELFF. V and J are TRBV24-1 and TRBJ2-2; TRBD2 matches at 8 bases. With V trimmed by 1 base and J by 4 bases, 13 bases remained unmatched. CDR1 KGHDR and CDR2 SFDVKD come from the germline V gene. The CDR3 is 19 amino acids.

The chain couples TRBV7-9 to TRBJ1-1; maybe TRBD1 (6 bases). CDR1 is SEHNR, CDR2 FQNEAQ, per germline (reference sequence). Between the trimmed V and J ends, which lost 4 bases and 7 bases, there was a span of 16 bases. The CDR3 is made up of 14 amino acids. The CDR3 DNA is TGTGCCAGCAGCTCCTTCGGGGGGGCGGTTGAAGCTTTCTTT. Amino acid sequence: CASSSFGGAVEAFF.

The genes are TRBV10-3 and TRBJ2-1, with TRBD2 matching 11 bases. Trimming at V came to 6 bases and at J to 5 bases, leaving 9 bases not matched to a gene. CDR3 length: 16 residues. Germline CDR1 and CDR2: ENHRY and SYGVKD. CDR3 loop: CAIRPTSGVGNNEQFF. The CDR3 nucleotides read TGTGCCATCAGGCCGACTAGCGGGGTGGGTAACAATGAGCAGTTCTTC.

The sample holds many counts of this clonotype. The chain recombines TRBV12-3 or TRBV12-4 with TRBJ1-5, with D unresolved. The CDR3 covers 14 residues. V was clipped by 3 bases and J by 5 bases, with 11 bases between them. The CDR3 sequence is CASSFWQTDQPQHF. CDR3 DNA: TGTGCCAGCAGTTTTTGGCAGACCGATCAGCCCCAGCATTTT.

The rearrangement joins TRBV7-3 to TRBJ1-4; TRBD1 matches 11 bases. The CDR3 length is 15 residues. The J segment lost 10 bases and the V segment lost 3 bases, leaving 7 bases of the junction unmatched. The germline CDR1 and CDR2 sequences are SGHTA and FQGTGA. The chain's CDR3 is CASSFGTGGSGKLFF. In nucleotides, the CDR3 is TGTGCCAGCAGCTTTGGGACAGGGGGAAGTGGAAAACTGTTTTTT.

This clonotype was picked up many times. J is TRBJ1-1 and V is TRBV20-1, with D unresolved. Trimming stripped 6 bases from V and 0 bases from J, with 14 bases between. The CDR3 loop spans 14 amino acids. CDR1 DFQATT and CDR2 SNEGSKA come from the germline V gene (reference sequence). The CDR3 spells CSAPRGAMNTEAFF. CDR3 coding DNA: TGCAGTGCCCCCCGGGGTGCAATGAACACTGAAGCTTTCTTT.

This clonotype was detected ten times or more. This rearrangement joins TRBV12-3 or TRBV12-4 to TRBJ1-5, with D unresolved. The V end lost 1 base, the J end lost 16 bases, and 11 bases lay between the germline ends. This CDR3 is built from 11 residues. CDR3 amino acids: CASSLGQESHF. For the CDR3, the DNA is TGTGCCAGCAGTTTAGGGCAAGAAAGTCATTTT.

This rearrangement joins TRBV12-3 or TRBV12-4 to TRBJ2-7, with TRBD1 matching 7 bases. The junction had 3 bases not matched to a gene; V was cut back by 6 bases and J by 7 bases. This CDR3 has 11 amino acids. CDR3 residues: CASSIQGEQYF. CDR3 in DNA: TGTGCCAGCAGCATACAGGGGGAGCAGTACTTC.

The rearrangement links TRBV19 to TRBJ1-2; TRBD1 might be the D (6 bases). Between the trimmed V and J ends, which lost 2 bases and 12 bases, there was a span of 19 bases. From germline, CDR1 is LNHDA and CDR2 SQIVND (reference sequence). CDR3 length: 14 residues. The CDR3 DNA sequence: TGTGCCAGTAGTATAATTCGGGACATAGCTGGAAACACCTTC. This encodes CASSIIRDIAGNTF.

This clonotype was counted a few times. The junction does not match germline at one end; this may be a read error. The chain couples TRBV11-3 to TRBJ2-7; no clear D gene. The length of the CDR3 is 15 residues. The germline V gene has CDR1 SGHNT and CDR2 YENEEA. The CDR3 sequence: CANSSRFRNTDEQYF. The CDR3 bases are TGTGCCAACAGCTCCCGGTTTAGGAATACGGACGAGCAGTACTTC.

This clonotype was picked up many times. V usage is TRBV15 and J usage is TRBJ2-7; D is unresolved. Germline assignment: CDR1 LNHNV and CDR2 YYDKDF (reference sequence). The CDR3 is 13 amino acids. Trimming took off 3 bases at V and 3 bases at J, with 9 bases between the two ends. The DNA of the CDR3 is TGTGCCACCAGCAGGGACCGGAGCTACGAGCAGTACTTC. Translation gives CATSRDRSYEQYF.

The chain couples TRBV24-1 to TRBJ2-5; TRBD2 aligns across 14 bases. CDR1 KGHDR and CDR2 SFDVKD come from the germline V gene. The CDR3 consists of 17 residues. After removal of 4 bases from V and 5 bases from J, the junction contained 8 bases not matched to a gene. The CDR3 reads CATSDPGTSGRRETQYF. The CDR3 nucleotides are TGTGCCACCAGTGACCCCGGGACTAGCGGGAGAAGGGAGACCCAGTACTTC.

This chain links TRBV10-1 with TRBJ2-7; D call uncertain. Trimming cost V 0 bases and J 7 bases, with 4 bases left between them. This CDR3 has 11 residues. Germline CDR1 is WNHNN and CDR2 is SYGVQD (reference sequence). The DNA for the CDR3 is TGCGCCAGCAGTGAGTCGTGGGAGCAGTACTTC. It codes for CASSESWEQYF.

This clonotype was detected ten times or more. CDR3 DNA: TGTGCCAGCAGTATATCGGGGGGCGAGCAGTACTTC. It specifies CASSISGGEQYF. The V gene is TRBV7-6, the J gene TRBJ2-7, with TRBD2 identical over 7 bases. V trimming: 6 bases; J trimming: 6 bases; junction bases outside the gene matches: 5. Germline-derived CDR1 and CDR2 are SGHVS and FNYEAQ. This CDR3 comprises 12 residues.

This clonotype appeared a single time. The CDR3 sequence: CATSSLEGYQPQHF. The DNA of the CDR3 is TGTGCCACCAGCAGTTTAGAGGGATATCAGCCCCAGCATTTT. The V call is TRBV15, the J call TRBJ1-5, with D hard to call. Germline V gene data show CDR1 as LNHNV and CDR2 as YYDKDF (reference sequence). The V end lost 3 bases, the J end lost 5 bases, and 11 bases lay between the germline ends. The CDR3 is 14 residues long.

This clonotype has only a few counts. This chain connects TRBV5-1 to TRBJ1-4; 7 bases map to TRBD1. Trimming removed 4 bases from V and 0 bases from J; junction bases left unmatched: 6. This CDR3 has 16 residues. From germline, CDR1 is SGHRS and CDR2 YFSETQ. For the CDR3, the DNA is TGCGCCAGCAGCCCTGGGACAGTTGCAACTAATGAAAAACTGTTTTTT. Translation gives CASSPGTVATNEKLFF.

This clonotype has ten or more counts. DNA of the CDR3: TGCAGTGCTCTAAGCGGGAACTTCCAAGAGACCCAGTACTTC. Protein product: CSALSGNFQETQYF. The chain uses TRBV20-1 and TRBJ2-5; 7 positions agree with TRBD2. Germline CDR1 reads DFQATT; CDR2 reads SNEGSKA (reference sequence). V was pared by 5 bases and J by 1 base, with 7 bases of the junction left unmatched. The CDR3 contains 14 residues.

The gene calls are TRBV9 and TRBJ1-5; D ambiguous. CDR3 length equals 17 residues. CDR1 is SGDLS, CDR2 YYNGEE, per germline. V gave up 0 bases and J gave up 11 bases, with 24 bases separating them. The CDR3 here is CASSVGGGGSFVGTQHF. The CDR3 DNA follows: TGTGCCAGCAGCGTAGGAGGTGGCGGGAGTTTTGTGGGGACCCAGCATTTT. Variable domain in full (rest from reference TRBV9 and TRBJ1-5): DSGVTQTPKHLITATGQRVTLRCSPRSGDLSVYWYQQSLDQGLQFLIQYYNGEERAKGNILERFSAQQFPDLHSELNLSSLELGDSALYFCASSVGGGGSFVGTQHFGDGTRLSIL.